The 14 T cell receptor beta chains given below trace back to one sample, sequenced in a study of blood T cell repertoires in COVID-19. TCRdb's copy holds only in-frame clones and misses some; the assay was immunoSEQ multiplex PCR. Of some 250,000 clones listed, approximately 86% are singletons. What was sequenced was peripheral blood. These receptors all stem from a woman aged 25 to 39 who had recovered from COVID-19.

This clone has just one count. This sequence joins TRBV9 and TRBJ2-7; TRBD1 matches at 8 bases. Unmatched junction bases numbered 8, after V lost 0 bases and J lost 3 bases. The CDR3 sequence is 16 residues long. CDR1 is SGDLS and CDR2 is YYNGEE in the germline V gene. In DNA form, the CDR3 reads TGTGCCAGCAGCGTAGGATCAGGGGGCAACCGCTACGAGCAGTACTTC. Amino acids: CASSVGSGGNRYEQYF.

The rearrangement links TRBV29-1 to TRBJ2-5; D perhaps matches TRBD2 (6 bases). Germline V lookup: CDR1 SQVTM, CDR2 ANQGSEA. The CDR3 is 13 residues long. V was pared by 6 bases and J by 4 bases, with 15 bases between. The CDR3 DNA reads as TGCAGCGTCGCGAAGAGCGGGCTAGAGACCCAGTACTTC. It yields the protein CSVAKSGLETQYF.

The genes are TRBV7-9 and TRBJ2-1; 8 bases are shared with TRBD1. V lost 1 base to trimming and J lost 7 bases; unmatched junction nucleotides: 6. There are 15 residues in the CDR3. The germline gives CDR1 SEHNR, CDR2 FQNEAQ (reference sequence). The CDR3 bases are TGTGCCAGCAGCTTAGGGACAGGGAATTTGAATGAGCAGTTCTTC. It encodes CASSLGTGNLNEQFF.

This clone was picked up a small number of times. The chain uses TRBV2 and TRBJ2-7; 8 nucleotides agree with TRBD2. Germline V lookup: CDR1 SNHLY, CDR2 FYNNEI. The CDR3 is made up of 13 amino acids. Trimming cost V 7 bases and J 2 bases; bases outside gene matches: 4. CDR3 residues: CASIRTSPYEQYF. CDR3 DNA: TGTGCCAGCATAAGGACTAGCCCCTACGAGCAGTACTTC.

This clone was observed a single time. For the CDR3, the DNA is TGCGCCAGCAGCCAGACAGGGGACACTGAAGCTTTCTTT. Translated: CASSQTGDTEAFF. The chain employs TRBV5-1 and TRBJ1-1, with 8 bases identical to TRBD1. V lost 4 bases to trimming and J lost 3 bases; unmatched junction nucleotides: 2. The CDR3 is made up of 13 amino acids. Germline V gene lookup returns CDR1 SGHRS and CDR2 YFSETQ. Supplemented by reference TRBV5-1 and TRBJ1-1, the full variable domain reads KAGVTQTPRYLIKTRGQQVTLSCSPISGHRSVSWYQQTPGQGLQFLFEYFSETQRNKGNFPGRFSGRQFSNSRSEMNVSTLELGDSALYLCASSQTGDTEAFFGQGTRLTVV.

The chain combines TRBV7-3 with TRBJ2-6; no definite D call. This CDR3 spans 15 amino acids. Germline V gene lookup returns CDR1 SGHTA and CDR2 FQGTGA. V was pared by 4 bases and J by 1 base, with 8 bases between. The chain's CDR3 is CASSSSLSGANVLTF. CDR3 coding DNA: TGTGCCAGCAGCTCTTCTTTGTCTGGGGCCAACGTCCTGACTTTC.

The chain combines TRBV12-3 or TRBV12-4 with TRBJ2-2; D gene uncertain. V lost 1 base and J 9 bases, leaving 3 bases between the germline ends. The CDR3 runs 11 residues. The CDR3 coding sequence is TGTGCCAGCAGTTTAGGGCGGGAGCTGTTTTTT. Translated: CASSLGRELFF.

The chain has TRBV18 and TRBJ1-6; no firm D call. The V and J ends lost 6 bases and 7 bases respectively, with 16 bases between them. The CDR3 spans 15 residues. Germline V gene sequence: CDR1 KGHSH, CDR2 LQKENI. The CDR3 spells CASSPPGGWNSPLHF. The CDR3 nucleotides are TGTGCCAGCTCCCCCCCCGGCGGGTGGAATTCACCCCTCCACTTT.

The CDR3 DNA sequence: TGTGCCAGCAGCTTAAATCCTAGCGGGGGGGCCTACGAGCAGTACTTC. It is translated as CASSLNPSGGAYEQYF. The rearrangement links TRBV7-2 to TRBJ2-7; TRBD2 agrees at 12 bases. The CDR3 has 16 residues. Trimming at V came to 2 bases and at J to 2 bases, leaving 4 bases not matched to a gene. Germline CDR1 SGHTA, CDR2 FQGNSA.

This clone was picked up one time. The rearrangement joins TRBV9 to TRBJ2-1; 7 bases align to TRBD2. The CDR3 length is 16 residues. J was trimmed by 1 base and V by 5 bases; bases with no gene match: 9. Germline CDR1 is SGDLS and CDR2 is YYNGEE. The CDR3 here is CASSTEAGKSYNEQFF. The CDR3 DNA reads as TGTGCCAGCAGTACAGAAGCGGGGAAGTCCTACAATGAGCAGTTCTTC.

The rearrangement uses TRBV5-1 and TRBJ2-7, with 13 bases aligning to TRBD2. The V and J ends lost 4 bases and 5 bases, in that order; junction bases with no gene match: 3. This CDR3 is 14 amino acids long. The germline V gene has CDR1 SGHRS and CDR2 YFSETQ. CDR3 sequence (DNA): TGCGCCAGCAGCACCGGGACTAGCGGGGACGAGCAGTACTTC. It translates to CASSTGTSGDEQYF.

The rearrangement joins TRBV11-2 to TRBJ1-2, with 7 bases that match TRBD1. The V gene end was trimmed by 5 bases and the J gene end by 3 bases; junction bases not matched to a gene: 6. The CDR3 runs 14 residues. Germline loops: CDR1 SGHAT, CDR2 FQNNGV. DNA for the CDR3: TGTGCCAGCAGCGAAAACAGGGGCTACTATGGCTACACCTTC. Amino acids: CASSENRGYYGYTF. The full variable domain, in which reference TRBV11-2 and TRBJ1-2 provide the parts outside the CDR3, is EAGVAQSPRYKIIEKRQSVAFWCNPISGHATLYWYQQILGQGPKLLIQFQNNGVVDDSQLPKDRFSAERLKGVDSTLKIQPAKLEDSAVYLCASSENRGYYGYTFGSGTRLTVV.

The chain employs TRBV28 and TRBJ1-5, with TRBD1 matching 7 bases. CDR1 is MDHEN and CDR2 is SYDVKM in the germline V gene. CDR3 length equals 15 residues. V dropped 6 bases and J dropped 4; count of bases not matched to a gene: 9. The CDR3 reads CASSLTGVTNQPQHF. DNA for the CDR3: TGTGCCAGCAGCCTAACAGGGGTGACTAATCAGCCCCAGCATTTT. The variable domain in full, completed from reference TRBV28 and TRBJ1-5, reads DVKVTQSSRYLVKRTGEKVFLECVQDMDHENMFWYRQDPGLGLRLIYFSYDVKMKEKGDIPEGYSVSREKKERFSLILESASTNQTSMYLCASSLTGVTNQPQHFGDGTRLSIL.

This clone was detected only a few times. DNA for the CDR3: TGTGCCAGCAGTGAAAGAACTCGGGACGAGCAGTACTTC. This codes for CASSERTRDEQYF. The chain links TRBV2 to TRBJ2-7; D uncertain. The V gene's germline CDR1 is SNHLY and CDR2 FYNNEI. V lost 2 bases to trimming and J lost 5 bases, with 10 bases between them. This CDR3 region has 13 residues.